The 16 T cell receptor beta chains listed next were all sequenced from one sample in a study of control samples from healthy donors and cancer patients. Generated by immunoSEQ multiplex PCR, the TCRdb table keeps only in-frame clones and is missing some. The data contain hundreds of thousands of clones, 75% to 95% of them singletons. Source material: PBMCs. The receptor source for this set is a man aged 40-49 years with head and neck cancer.

Only one count was recorded for this clone. The V call is TRBV27, the J call TRBJ1-2; D unclear. The CDR3 is 13 residues long. Trimming removed 1 base from V and 7 bases from J, with 10 bases in between. The germline gives CDR1 MNHEY, CDR2 SMNVEV (reference sequence). In DNA form, the CDR3 reads TGTGCCAGCAGTTTATACCAATCCGGTGGCTACACCTTC. Its protein is CASSLYQSGGYTF.

The J gene is TRBJ1-1, the V gene TRBV29-1; 10 bases are a match to TRBD1. Germline values: CDR1 SQVTM, CDR2 ANQGSEA. The length of the CDR3 is 11 residues. CDR3 region: CRTGGASEAFF. CDR3 DNA sequence: TGCAGGACAGGGGGCGCGTCTGAAGCTTTCTTT.

This chain joins TRBV29-1 and TRBJ2-7, with a possible D match to TRBD2 (6 bases). CDR1 is SQVTM, CDR2 ANQGSEA, per germline. Deletions cut 3 bases from V and 6 bases from J, with 18 bases between. The CDR3 consists of 14 residues. The CDR3 loop reads CSVEKGGGRGEQYF. For the CDR3, the DNA is TGCAGCGTTGAGAAGGGTGGGGGGAGAGGCGAGCAGTACTTC.

This clone was seen a single time. This chain connects TRBV9 to TRBJ1-1; no clear D gene. The germline V gene has CDR1 SGDLS and CDR2 YYNGEE. The CDR3 has 13 amino acids. Trimming pared 4 bases from V and 3 bases from J, leaving 10 bases between. The CDR3 spells CASSSDGDTEAFF. CDR3 DNA: TGTGCCAGCAGCTCTGATGGGGACACTGAAGCTTTCTTT.

The rearrangement joins TRBV3-1 (or the pseudogene TRBV3-2) to TRBJ1-1; D call uncertain. There are 14 residues in the CDR3. V dropped 2 bases and J dropped 0 bases, with 7 bases sitting between them. Germline V gives CDR1 LGHDT, CDR2 YNNKEL (reference sequence). CDR3 amino acids: CASSQSTVNTEAFF. CDR3 nucleotide sequence: TGTGCCAGCAGCCAAAGCACCGTGAACACTGAAGCTTTCTTT.

A few counts support this clone. The chain is built from TRBV7-9 and TRBJ1-1; TRBD1 matches at 7 bases. CDR3 length equals 14 residues. The trim removed 5 bases at V and 1 base at J, leaving 4 bases unmatched. The germline V gene has CDR1 SEHNR and CDR2 FQNEAQ (reference sequence). Written as DNA, the CDR3 is TGTGCCAGCAGCAGAAGGACAGGGAACACTGAAGCTTTCTTT. This translates into CASSRRTGNTEAFF.

The chain carries TRBV27 and TRBJ2-2; D possibly corresponds to TRBD1 (5 bases). Germline V gene sequence: CDR1 MNHEY, CDR2 SMNVEV (reference sequence). This CDR3 has 13 amino acids. Trimming left V 5 bases short and J 3 bases short, with 7 bases between. For the CDR3, the DNA is TGTGCCAGCAGTCTCAGGGACACCGGGGAGCTGTTTTTT. Its protein is CASSLRDTGELFF.

As to this clone: Other DNA sequences of this sample code for an identical CDR3. The chain couples TRBV28 to TRBJ1-5; D unresolved. Germline V gene data show CDR1 as MDHEN and CDR2 as SYDVKM. The CDR3 has 13 amino acids. V lost 3 bases and J 1 base, leaving 4 bases between the germline ends. The CDR3 DNA reads TGTGCCAGCAGTTTTGGGAGCAATCAGCCCCAGCATTTT. Translated, it gives CASSFGSNQPQHF. Full variable domain (missing parts from reference TRBV28 and TRBJ1-5): DVKVTQSSRYLVKRTGEKVFLECVQDMDHENMFWYRQDPGLGLRLIYFSYDVKMKEKGDIPEGYSVSREKKERFSLILESASTNQTSMYLCASSFGSNQPQHFGDGTRLSIL.

The rearrangement links TRBV7-8 to TRBJ1-1; no reliable D call. The V gene lost 3 bases and the J gene lost 8 bases, with 16 bases spanning the gap. Germline assignment: CDR1 SGHVS and CDR2 FQNEAQ. This CDR3 is built from 14 residues. CDR3 sequence (DNA): TGTGCCAGCAGCTTCACATGGAGGACCCACGAAGCTTTCTTT. Residues: CASSFTWRTHEAFF.

V and J are TRBV30 and TRBJ2-5; 11 bases are a match to TRBD1. There are 14 residues in the CDR3. Germline V CDR1 and CDR2: GTSNPN, SVGIG (reference sequence). V lost 3 bases and J lost 7; bases outside the gene matches: 7. CDR3 sequence (DNA): TGTGCCTGGAGCGGGACAGGGGGAGGAGGGACCCAGTACTTC. Amino acids: CAWSGTGGGGTQYF. Together with reference TRBV30 and TRBJ2-5, the CDR3 gives the full variable domain: SQTIHQWPATLVQPVGSPLSLECTVEGTSNPNLYWYRQAAGRGLQLLFYSVGIGQISSEVPQNLSASRPQDRQFILSSKKLLLSDSGFYLCAWSGTGGGGTQYFGPGTRLLVL.

The J gene is TRBJ1-1, the V gene TRBV18; possibly TRBD1 for D (5 bases). The CDR3 length is 14 residues. Looked up from germline, CDR1 is KGHSH and CDR2 is LQKENI. V dropped 5 bases and J dropped 5 bases, with 15 bases sitting between them. CDR3 loop: CASSGAVLGTEAFF. The CDR3 region has the DNA TGTGCCAGCTCAGGGGCGGTTTTGGGGACTGAAGCTTTCTTT.

The chain uses TRBV4-2 and TRBJ1-1; a possible D gene is TRBD1 (5 bases). The CDR3 is made up of 16 amino acids. Trimming took 0 bases from V and 1 from J, leaving 12 bases between them. Germline values: CDR1 LGHNA, CDR2 YNFKEQ. CDR3 amino acids: CASSQEVQGPNTEAFF. DNA of the CDR3: TGTGCCAGCAGCCAAGAGGTTCAGGGCCCGAACACTGAAGCTTTCTTT.

In its sample, this clone was seen once. The gene calls are TRBV24-1 and TRBJ2-3; D may be TRBD1 (6 bases). Germline assignment: CDR1 KGHDR and CDR2 SFDVKD. The V and J ends lost 5 bases and 0 bases respectively, with 17 bases between them. The CDR3 runs to 17 residues. The CDR3 DNA follows: TGTGCCACCAGTGGGGGGACATTGTCTTCTAGCACAGATACGCAGTATTTT. Its translation: CATSGGTLSSSTDTQYF.

The chain uses TRBV28 and TRBJ1-2, with D possibly matching TRBD1 (5 bases). CDR1 and CDR2 (germline): MDHEN, SYDVKM. The CDR3 is made up of 12 amino acids. V was cut by 6 bases and J by 3 bases, with 8 bases left in between. This CDR3 reads CASRDSYYGYTF. CDR3 sequence (DNA): TGTGCCAGCAGAGACAGTTACTATGGCTACACCTTC.

This clone was seen once. This chain links TRBV29-1 with TRBJ2-7, with 8 positions matching TRBD2. This CDR3 comprises 13 residues. In germline, CDR1 is SQVTM, CDR2 ANQGSEA. J gave up 7 bases and V 4 bases, and 9 bases lay outside the gene matches. The CDR3 sequence: CSVVVGRGREQYF. The CDR3 region has the DNA TGCAGCGTTGTCGTCGGGAGGGGTAGGGAGCAGTACTTC.

J is TRBJ2-7 and V is TRBV28, with 8 bases that match TRBD2. The CDR3 spans 13 residues. The V and J ends lost 6 bases and 6 bases, in that order; junction bases with no gene match: 7. Germline lookup yields CDR1 MDHEN and CDR2 SYDVKM. CDR3 amino acids: CASSGLAPGEQYF. CDR3 sequence (DNA): TGTGCCAGCAGCGGACTAGCCCCCGGCGAGCAGTACTTC.